This T cell receptor (beta chain) was obtained from a study of cytomegalovirus exposure and HLA in healthy donors. The ends were cut back, 2 bases at V and 6 bases at J, with 19 bases in the middle. This CDR3 is built from 16 residues. Germline V gene data show CDR1 as MGHRA and CDR2 as YSYEKL. Primers for the PCR totalled 60 Vbeta and 13 Jbeta. The data were produced by immunoSEQ multiplex PCR, yet TCRdb's version contains in-frame clones alone and is incomplete. The sample lists around 170,000 clones; around 85% were seen once. Sequencing used PBMCs. The chain is built from TRBV4-1 and TRBJ1-2; no definite D call. The TCR comes from a man between 45 and 60 years old in good health and CMV-seropositive. CDR3 amino acids: CASSQPLHTSEDGYTF. The CDR3 DNA sequence: TGCGCCAGCAGCCAACCCCTACACACTTCGGAGGATGGCTACACCTTC.